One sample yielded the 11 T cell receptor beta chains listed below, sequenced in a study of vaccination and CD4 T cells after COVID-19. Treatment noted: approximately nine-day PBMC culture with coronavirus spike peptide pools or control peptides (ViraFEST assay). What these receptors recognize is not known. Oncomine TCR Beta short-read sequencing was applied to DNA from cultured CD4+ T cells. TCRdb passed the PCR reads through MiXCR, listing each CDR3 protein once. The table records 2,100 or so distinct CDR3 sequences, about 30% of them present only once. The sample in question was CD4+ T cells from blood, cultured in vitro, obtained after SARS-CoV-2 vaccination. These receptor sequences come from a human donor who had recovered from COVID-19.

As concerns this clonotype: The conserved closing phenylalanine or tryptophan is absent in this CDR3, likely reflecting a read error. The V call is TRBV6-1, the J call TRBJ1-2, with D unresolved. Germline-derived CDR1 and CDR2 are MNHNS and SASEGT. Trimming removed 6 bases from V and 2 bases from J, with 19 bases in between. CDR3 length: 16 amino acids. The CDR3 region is CASRVQGTVDNYGYTS. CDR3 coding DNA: TGTGCCAGCAGGGTACAAGGAACAGTGGACAACTATGGCTACACCTCC.

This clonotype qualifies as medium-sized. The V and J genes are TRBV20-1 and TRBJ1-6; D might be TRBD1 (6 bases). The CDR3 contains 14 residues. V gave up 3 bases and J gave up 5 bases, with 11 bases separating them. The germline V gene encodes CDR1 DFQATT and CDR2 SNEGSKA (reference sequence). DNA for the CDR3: TGCAGTGCTAGGGACAGTGGGGATAATTCACCCCTCCACTTT. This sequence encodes CSARDSGDNSPLHF.

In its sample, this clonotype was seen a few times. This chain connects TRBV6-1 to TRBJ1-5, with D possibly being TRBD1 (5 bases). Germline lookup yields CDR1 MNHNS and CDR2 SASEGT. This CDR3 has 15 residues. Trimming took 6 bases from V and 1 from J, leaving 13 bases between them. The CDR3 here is CASSFRGESNQPQHF. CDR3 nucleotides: TGTGCCAGCAGCTTTCGGGGGGAGAGCAATCAGCCCCAGCATTTT.

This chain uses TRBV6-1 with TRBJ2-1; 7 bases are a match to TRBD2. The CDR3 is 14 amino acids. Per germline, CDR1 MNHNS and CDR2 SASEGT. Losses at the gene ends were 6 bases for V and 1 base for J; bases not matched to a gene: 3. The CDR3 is CASRSSGSYNEQFF. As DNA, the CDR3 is TGTGCCAGCAGATCTAGCGGATCCTACAATGAGCAGTTCTTC.

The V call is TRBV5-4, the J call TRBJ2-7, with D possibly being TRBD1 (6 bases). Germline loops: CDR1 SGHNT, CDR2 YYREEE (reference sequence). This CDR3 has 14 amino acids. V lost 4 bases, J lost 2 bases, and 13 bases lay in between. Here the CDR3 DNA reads TGTGCCAGCAGCCCGATAGGGGGTCCCTACGAGCAGTACTTC. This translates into CASSPIGGPYEQYF.

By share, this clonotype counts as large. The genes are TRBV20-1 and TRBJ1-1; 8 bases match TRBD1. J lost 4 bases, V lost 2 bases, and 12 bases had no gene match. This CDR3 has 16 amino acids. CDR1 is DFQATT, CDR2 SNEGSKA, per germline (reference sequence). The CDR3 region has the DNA TGCAGTGCTAGAAGGACAGGGATGAGCACTATCACTGAAGCTTTCTTT. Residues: CSARRTGMSTITEAFF.

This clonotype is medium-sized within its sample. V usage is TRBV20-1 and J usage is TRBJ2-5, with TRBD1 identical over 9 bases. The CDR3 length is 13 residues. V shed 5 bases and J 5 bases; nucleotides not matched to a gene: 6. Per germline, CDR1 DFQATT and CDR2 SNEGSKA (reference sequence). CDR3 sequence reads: CSAHRGLGETQYF. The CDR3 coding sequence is TGCAGTGCTCACAGGGGGCTAGGGGAGACCCAGTACTTC.

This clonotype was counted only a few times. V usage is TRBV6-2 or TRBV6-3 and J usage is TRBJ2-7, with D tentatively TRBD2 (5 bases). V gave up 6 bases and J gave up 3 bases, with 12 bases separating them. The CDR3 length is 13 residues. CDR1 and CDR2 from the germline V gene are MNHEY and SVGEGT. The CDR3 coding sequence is TGTGCCAGCAGCCTTGGACTGTACTACGAGCAGTACTTC. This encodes CASSLGLYYEQYF.

CDR3 nucleotide sequence: TGCGCCAGCAGCGGGAGCGGGTCCTGGTACCAAGAGACCCAGTACTTC. This encodes CASSGSGSWYQETQYF. The chain couples TRBV5-1 to TRBJ2-5, with D possibly being TRBD2 (6 bases). This CDR3 is built from 16 residues. In germline, CDR1 is SGHRS, CDR2 YFSETQ. V lost 4 bases and J 0 bases, leaving 16 bases between the germline ends.

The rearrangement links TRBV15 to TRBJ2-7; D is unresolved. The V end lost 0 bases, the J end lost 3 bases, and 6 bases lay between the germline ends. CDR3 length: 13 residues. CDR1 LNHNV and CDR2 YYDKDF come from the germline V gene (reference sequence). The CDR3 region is CATSRDLGYEQYF. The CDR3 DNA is TGTGCCACCAGCAGAGATCTGGGCTACGAGCAGTACTTC.

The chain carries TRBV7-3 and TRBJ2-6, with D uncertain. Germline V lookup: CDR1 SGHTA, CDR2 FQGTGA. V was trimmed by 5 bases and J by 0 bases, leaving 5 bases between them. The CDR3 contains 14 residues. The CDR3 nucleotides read TGTGCCAGCAGCATGAGCTCTGGGGCCAACGTCCTGACTTTC. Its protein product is CASSMSSGANVLTF.